What follows describes a single T cell receptor beta chain. The sample originates from a study of CD8 T cells in Susac syndrome. Random hexamers were used to reverse transcribe the RNA input (about 0.5 to 1 ug). TCRdb fed the immunoSEQ multiplex PCR reads into MiXCR, producing one record per CDR3 protein. The table shows 170,000 or so distinct CDR3 sequences, with 80% to 95% occurring only once. Germline V CDR1 and CDR2: MNHEY, SVGEGT. Trimming took off 4 bases at V and 6 bases at J, with 6 bases between the two ends. CDR3 size: 11 residues. Sequenced material: CD4+ T cells from PBMCs. The genes are TRBV6-2 or TRBV6-3 and TRBJ1-2; D is ambiguous. The source is a human donor with multiple sclerosis. The CDR3 protein is CASSFSDGYTF. The CDR3 nucleotides are TGTGCCAGCAGTTTCTCCGATGGCTACACCTTC.